This is a list of T cell receptor beta chains from one sample in a study of Graves' ophthalmopathy and Graves' hyperthyroidism. TCRdb used MiXCR to reprocess the multiplex PCR reads, holding one entry per CDR3 protein. The repertoire includes over 200,000 distinct CDR3 sequences, 25% to 30% of them detected once, and about 9.3% sits in the top ten. Sequenced input: peripheral blood. The origin of the receptors is a middle-aged man with Graves' ophthalmopathy. The CDR3 runs from the conserved cysteine through the conserved F or W. A D gene is named only where the DNA matches it firmly. Expanded clones are given a class, and other clones once, few, many or no size at all.

j_call,clone_size,d_call,v_call,cdr3_nt,cdr3_aa
TRBJ2-7,many,-,TRBV20-1,TGCAGTGCAAGCTCAGGGTCCTACGAGCAGTACTTC,CSASSGSYEQYF
TRBJ2-7,many,TRBD2,TRBV7-9,TGTGCCAGCAGCTTAGAGGCGGGAGAGGTGTACGAGCAGTACTTC,CASSLEAGEVYEQYF
TRBJ2-7,-,-,TRBV6-2/TRBV6-3,TGTGCCAGCAGTTATCTACAGGAGAGCGAGCAGTACTTC,CASSYLQESEQYF
TRBJ2-7,-,TRBD1,TRBV12-3/TRBV12-4,TGTGCCAGCAGCCGCTCGGGACAGGGATCCTACGAGCAGTACTTC,CASSRSGQGSYEQYF
TRBJ2-3,many,-,TRBV5-1,TGCGCCAGCAGCTCGGGACCGTTCCGATCTCTTAGCACAGATACGCAGTATTTT,CASSSGPFRSLSTDTQYF
TRBJ1-1,once,-,TRBV6-1,TGTGCCAGCAGTAGACTGGGGACTGAAGCTTTCTTT,CASSRLGTEAFF
TRBJ2-7,-,-,TRBV27,TGTGCCAGCAGGCGCGGGACAGTAGACTACGAGCAGTACTTC,CASRRGTVDYEQYF
TRBJ2-7,many,-,TRBV6-2/TRBV6-3,TGTGCCAGCAAGAGGTGGGGAGGGGGAGACAGCCTTGACTACGAGCAGTACTTC,CASKRWGGGDSLDYEQYF
TRBJ1-5,-,-,TRBV6-2/TRBV6-3,TGTGCCAGCAGCACCATGGGTGCCCAGCATTTT,CASSTMGAQHF
TRBJ2-7,many,TRBD1,TRBV6-1,TGTGCCAGCACCAACGACAGGGGGGGCGAGCAGTACTTC,CASTNDRGGEQYF
TRBJ1-5,many,TRBD1,TRBV29-1,TGCAGCGTTGTAGACGGGACAGGGATAAATCAGCCCCAGCATTTT,CSVVDGTGINQPQHF
TRBJ2-7,once,-,TRBV6-1,TGTGCCAGCAGTGAAAACTCAGGGCAGTTCGGCTACGAGCAGTACTTC,CASSENSGQFGYEQYF
TRBJ1-1,-,TRBD1,TRBV12-3/TRBV12-4,TGTGCCGCCAAAAGGACAGGGTACACTGAAGCTTTCTTT,CAAKRTGYTEAFF
TRBJ2-5,many,-,TRBV7-9,TGTGCCAGCAGCTTAGATGGGGGCGCGGAGACCCAGTACTTC,CASSLDGGAETQYF
TRBJ2-7,-,-,TRBV7-2,TGTGCCAGCAGCCGTGTCGGGGGCGACGAGCAGTACTTC,CASSRVGGDEQYF
TRBJ1-3,-,-,TRBV6-5,TGTGCCAGCAGTTCTTTCCACACCATATATTTT,CASSSFHTIYF
TRBJ1-2,many,-,TRBV5-4,TGTGCCAGCAGCTTCCCTGGGATGTTTGATGGCTACACCTTC,CASSFPGMFDGYTF
TRBJ1-5,many,-,TRBV20-1,TGCAGTGCCGGTGGTTCGCGCAATCAGCCCCAGCATTTT,CSAGGSRNQPQHF
TRBJ1-1,-,TRBD1,TRBV28,TGTGCCAGCGGGACAGGGGTAGGAGTTGTTACTGAAGCTTTCTTT,CASGTGVGVVTEAFF
TRBJ2-7,many,-,TRBV12-5,TGTGCTAGTGGTTGGGATGTAGCCGGTGGTTACGAGCAGTACTTC,CASGWDVAGGYEQYF
TRBJ2-7,-,TRBD2,TRBV6-2/TRBV6-3,TGTGCCAGCAGTGCACGACTAGCGGGAGTATCGTCGGTGTACTTC,CASSARLAGVSSVYF
TRBJ2-7,many,-,TRBV11-2,TGTGCCAGCAGCTACGACCGGAGCTCCTACGAGCAGTACTTC,CASSYDRSSYEQYF
TRBJ1-1,many,-,TRBV6-1,TGTGCCAGCAGTGAGGTGGACCTGGACACTGAAGCTTTCTTT,CASSEVDLDTEAFF
TRBJ2-5,-,TRBD1,TRBV28,TGTGCCAGCAGTTTTACCCCGATCAGGGGGAACCAAGAGACCCAGTACTTC,CASSFTPIRGNQETQYF
TRBJ2-7,many,TRBD1,TRBV15,TGTGCCACCAGCAGACAGGGGGCGGAACCATACGAGCAGTACTTC,CATSRQGAEPYEQYF
TRBJ1-2,many,-,TRBV5-1,TGCGCCAGCAGCTTGACAGCCACTAACTATGGCTACACCTTC,CASSLTATNYGYTF
TRBJ2-5,many,TRBD1,TRBV5-1,TGCGCCAGCAGCCGCTCCCCAGGGGGTATAGGCGAGACCCAGTACTTC,CASSRSPGGIGETQYF
TRBJ2-7,-,-,TRBV3-1,TGTGCCAGCAGCCAAGTTAGCCAAGCCTACGAGCAGTACTTC,CASSQVSQAYEQYF
TRBJ2-7,many,-,TRBV7-8,TGTGCCAGCAGCTTAGAGGCCACAGCTGGCTTCGGGGGAGAGCAGTACTTC,CASSLEATAGFGGEQYF
TRBJ2-2,-,TRBD2,TRBV11-2,TGTGCCAGCAGCTTCTTCTTAATCCCTAGCGGAGTAAACACCGGGGAGCTGTTTTTT,CASSFFLIPSGVNTGELFF
TRBJ1-6,many,TRBD1,TRBV12-3/TRBV12-4,TGTGCCAGCAGGGACGGGACAGGGAGGACCTATAATTCACCCCTCCACTTT,CASRDGTGRTYNSPLHF
TRBJ1-5,many,-,TRBV28,TGTGCCAGCAGTTTCCTGCTTGGGGGGAGGAAGAGGGATCAGCCCCAGCATTTT,CASSFLLGGRKRDQPQHF
TRBJ2-7,many,-,TRBV27,TGTGCCAGCAGTTGGGGTCTAGAAACATTCTACGAGCAGTACTTC,CASSWGLETFYEQYF
TRBJ2-7,once,TRBD2,TRBV6-2/TRBV6-3,TGTGCCAGCAGTTATGATTCAGAGACTAGCGGGTCTAGGGAGCAGTACTTC,CASSYDSETSGSREQYF
TRBJ2-3,many,-,TRBV9,TGTGCCAGCAGCGTGGCGACTAGCACAGATACGCAGTATTTT,CASSVATSTDTQYF
TRBJ2-5,many,-,TRBV7-9,TGTGCCAGCAGCTTAAGCAGGCCCCGGGGCGCGGAGACCCAGTACTTC,CASSLSRPRGAETQYF
TRBJ2-2,-,-,TRBV20-1,TGCAGTGCATGGACACTGAACACCGGGGAGCTGTTTTTT,CSAWTLNTGELFF
TRBJ2-7,once,TRBD1,TRBV10-3,TGTGCCATCAGTGATACCGGGACAGGGGGGATCGAGCAGTACTTC,CAISDTGTGGIEQYF
TRBJ2-7,-,-,TRBV14,TGTGCCAGCAGCCAAGATCGTAGAGGCGAGCAGTACTTC,CASSQDRRGEQYF
TRBJ2-7,-,TRBD2,TRBV12-3/TRBV12-4,TGTGCCAGCAGTTTAGCGAATCCTGGGACTAGCGTCTCCTACGAGCAGTACTTC,CASSLANPGTSVSYEQYF
TRBJ1-1,many,TRBD1,TRBV30,TGTGCCTGGAGTTCCCCCGGGACAGGGGACGTTGAAGCTTTCTTT,CAWSSPGTGDVEAFF
TRBJ2-7,many,-,TRBV20-1,TGCAGTGCCTACGACAGAGTCACCTACGAGCAGTACTTC,CSAYDRVTYEQYF
TRBJ2-7,-,TRBD1,TRBV11-2,TGTGCCAGCAGCCCCTGGGCGACAGGGGGCATGTACGAGCAGTACTTC,CASSPWATGGMYEQYF
TRBJ1-1,many,-,TRBV5-1,TGCGCCAGCAGCTATTCCCCGGAGGGAAGGACTGAAGCTTTCTTT,CASSYSPEGRTEAFF
TRBJ2-7,-,TRBD2,TRBV2,TGTGCCAGCAGTGAAGCGGCTTCTAGCGGACCCTACGAGCAGTACTTC,CASSEAASSGPYEQYF
TRBJ1-1,-,-,TRBV28,TGTGCCAGCAGTGGACGGGGTGAGGCGAACACTGAAGCTTTCTTT,CASSGRGEANTEAFF
TRBJ1-1,many,-,TRBV12-3/TRBV12-4,TGTGCCAGCAGCCCTGCAAGGGATGAAGCTTTCTTT,CASSPARDEAFF
TRBJ2-1,many,TRBD2,TRBV27,TGTGCCAGCAGCACGGGACTAGCGGGGTACTCCTACAATGAGCAGTTCTTC,CASSTGLAGYSYNEQFF